The rows below give T cell receptor beta chains drawn from one sample of a study of early T cells in non-severe SARS-CoV-2 infection. TCRdb used MiXCR to reprocess the 5' RACE reads, holding one entry per CDR3 protein. The sample yields 69,000 or so distinct CDR3 sequences, about 4.6% seen once. The source material was whole blood, sampled at baseline. These TCRs come from an adult who was a healthcare worker with PCR-confirmed SARS-CoV-2 infection or an uninfected control (not recorded which). The donor label of this sample is uncertain. Each CDR3 is given without its conserved first and last residue.

V | CDR3
TRBV7-9 | ASSFTGLKKTQY
TRBV7-3 | ASSQTTSYTDTQY
TRBV19 | ASSGRLAVSSYEQY
TRBV6-2/TRBV6-3 | ASSEQGAYNSPLH
TRBV29-1 | SVTSSGGAYEQY
TRBV7-6 | ASSSTDSNQPQH
TRBV12-3/TRBV12-4 | ASSLKSGSEQF
TRBV4-1 | ASSQGVRGVFGELF
TRBV4-1 | ASSQGASALGYGYT
TRBV12-3/TRBV12-4 | ASSATGVVAF
TRBV9 | ASSPGDRVLAKNIQY
TRBV5-1 | ASSLESNSGNTIY
TRBV11-2 | ASSLEGQSYNEQF
TRBV7-6 | AIWNLDNSNTGELF